This T cell receptor (beta chain) derives from a study of blood T cell repertoires in COVID-19. Clones were sequenced by immunoSEQ multiplex PCR, and TCRdb holds only the in-frame ones, with some missing. The table includes nearly 350,000 clones, more than 70% detected once. This CDR3 has 13 amino acids. Trimming pared 4 bases from V and 4 bases from J, leaving 11 bases between. Germline values: CDR1 SGHRS, CDR2 YFSETQ. The source material was peripheral blood. The clonotype originates from a man aged 25 to 40 with active or convalescent COVID-19. The chain combines TRBV5-1 with TRBJ1-2, with D possibly matching TRBD1 (6 bases). CDR3 in amino acids: CASSPQTGYGYTF. In DNA form, the CDR3 reads TGCGCCAGCAGCCCCCAGACAGGCTATGGCTACACCTTC.